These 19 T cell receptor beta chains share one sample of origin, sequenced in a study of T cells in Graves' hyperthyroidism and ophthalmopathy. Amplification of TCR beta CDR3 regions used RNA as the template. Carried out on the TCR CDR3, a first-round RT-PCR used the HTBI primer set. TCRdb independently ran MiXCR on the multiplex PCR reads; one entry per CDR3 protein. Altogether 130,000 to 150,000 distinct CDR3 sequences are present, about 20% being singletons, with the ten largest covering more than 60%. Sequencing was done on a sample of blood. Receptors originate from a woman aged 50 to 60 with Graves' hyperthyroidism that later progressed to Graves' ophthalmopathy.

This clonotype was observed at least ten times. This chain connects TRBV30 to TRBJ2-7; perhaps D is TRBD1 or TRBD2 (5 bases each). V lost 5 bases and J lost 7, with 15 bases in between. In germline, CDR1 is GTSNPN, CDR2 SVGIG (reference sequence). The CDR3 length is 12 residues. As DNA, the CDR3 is TGTGCCTGGGGACTTGGGGGTAGGGAGCAGTACTTC. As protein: CAWGLGGREQYF. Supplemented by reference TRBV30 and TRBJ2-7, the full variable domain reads SQTIHQWPATLVQPVGSPLSLECTVEGTSNPNLYWYRQAAGRGLQLLFYSVGIGQISSEVPQNLSASRPQDRQFILSSKKLLLSDSGFYLCAWGLGGREQYFGPGTRLTVT.

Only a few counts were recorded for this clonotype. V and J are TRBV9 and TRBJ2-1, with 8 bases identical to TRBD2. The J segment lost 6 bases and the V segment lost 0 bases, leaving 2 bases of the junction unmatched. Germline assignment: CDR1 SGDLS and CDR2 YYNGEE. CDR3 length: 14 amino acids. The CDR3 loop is CASSVGSGGNEQFF. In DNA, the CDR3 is TGTGCCAGCAGCGTAGGGAGCGGGGGCAATGAGCAGTTCTTC.

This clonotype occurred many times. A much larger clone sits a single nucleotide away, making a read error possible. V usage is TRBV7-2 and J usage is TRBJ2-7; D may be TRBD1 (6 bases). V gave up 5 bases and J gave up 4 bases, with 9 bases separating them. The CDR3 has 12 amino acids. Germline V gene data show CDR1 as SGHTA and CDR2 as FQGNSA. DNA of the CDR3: TGTGCCAGCAGCCGCGGACAGTACGAGCAGTACTTC. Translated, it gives CASSRGQYEQYF.

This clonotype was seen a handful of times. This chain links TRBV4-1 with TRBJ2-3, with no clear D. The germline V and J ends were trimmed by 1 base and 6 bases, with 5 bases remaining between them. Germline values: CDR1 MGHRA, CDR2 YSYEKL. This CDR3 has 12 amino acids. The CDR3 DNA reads TGCGCCAGCAGCCAAGTCTCTGATACGCAGTATTTT. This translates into CASSQVSDTQYF.

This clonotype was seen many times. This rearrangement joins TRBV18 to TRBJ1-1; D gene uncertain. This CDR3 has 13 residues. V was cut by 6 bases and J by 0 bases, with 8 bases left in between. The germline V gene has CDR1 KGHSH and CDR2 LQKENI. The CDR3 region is CASSQELNTEAFF. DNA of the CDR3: TGTGCCAGCTCTCAAGAGTTGAACACTGAAGCTTTCTTT.

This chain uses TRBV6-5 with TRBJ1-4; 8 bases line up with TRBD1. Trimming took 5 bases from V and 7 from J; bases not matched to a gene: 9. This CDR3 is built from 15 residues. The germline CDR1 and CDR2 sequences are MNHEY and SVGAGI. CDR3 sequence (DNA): TGTGCCAGCAGTACTAGACAGGGGTGGGGTGAAAAACTGTTTTTT. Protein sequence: CASSTRQGWGEKLFF.

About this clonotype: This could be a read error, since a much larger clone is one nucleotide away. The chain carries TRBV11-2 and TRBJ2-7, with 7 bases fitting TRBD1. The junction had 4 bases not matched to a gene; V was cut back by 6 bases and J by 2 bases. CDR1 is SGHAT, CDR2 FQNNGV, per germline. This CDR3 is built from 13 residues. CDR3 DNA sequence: TGTGCCAGCAGAAGGGACAGTACCTACGAGCAGTACTTC. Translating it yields CASRRDSTYEQYF.

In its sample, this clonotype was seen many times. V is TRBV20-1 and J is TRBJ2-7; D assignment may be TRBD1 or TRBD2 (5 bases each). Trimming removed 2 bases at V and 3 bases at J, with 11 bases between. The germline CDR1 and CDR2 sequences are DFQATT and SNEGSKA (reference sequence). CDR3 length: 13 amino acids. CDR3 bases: TGCAGTGCTAGAACGGGACGCGGCTACGAGCAGTACTTC. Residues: CSARTGRGYEQYF.

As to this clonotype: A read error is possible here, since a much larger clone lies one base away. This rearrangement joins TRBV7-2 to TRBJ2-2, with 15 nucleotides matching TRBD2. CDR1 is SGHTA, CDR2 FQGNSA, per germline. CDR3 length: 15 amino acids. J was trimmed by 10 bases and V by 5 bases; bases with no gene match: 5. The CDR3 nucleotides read TGTGCCAGCAGCGGACTAGCGGGAGGGCCCGAGGAGCTGTTTTTT. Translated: CASSGLAGGPEELFF.

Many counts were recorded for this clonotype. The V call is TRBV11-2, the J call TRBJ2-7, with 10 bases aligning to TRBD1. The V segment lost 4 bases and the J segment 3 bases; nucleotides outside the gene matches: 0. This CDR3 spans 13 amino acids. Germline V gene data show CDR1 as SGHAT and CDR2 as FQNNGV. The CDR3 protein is CASSWTGGYEQYF. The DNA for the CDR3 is TGTGCCAGCAGCTGGACAGGGGGCTACGAGCAGTACTTC.

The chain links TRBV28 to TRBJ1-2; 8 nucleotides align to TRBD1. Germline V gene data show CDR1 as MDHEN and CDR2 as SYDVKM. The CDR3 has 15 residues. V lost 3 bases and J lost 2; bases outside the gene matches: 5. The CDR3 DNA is TGTGCCAGCAGTTTGGCGACAGGGGTCAACTATGGCTACACCTTC. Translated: CASSLATGVNYGYTF.

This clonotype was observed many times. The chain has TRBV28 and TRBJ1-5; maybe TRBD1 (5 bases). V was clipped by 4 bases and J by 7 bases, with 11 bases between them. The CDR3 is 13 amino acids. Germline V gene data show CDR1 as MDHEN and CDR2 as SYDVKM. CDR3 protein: CASSSRAWQPQHF. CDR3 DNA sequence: TGTGCCAGCAGTTCCAGGGCTTGGCAGCCCCAGCATTTT. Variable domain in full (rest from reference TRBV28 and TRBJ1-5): DVKVTQSSRYLVKRTGEKVFLECVQDMDHENMFWYRQDPGLGLRLIYFSYDVKMKEKGDIPEGYSVSREKKERFSLILESASTNQTSMYLCASSSRAWQPQHFGDGTRLSIL.

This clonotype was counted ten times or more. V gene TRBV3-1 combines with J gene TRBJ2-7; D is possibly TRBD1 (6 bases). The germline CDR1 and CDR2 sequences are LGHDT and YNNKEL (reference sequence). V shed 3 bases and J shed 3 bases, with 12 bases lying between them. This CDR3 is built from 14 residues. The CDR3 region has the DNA TGTGCCAGCAGCCATCCGGGACACAACTACGAGCAGTACTTC. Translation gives CASSHPGHNYEQYF.

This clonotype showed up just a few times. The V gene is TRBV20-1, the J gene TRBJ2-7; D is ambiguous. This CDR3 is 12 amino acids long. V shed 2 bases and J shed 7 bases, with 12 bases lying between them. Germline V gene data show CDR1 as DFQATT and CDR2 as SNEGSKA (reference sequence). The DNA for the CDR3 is TGCAGTGCTAGATTTGGGTCTGGTGAGCAGTACTTC. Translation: CSARFGSGEQYF.

The DNA of the CDR3 is TGCAGCGGGGACCAAGGGGAGGCGGGCTACACCTTC. It is translated as CSGDQGEAGYTF. The rearrangement uses TRBV29-1 and TRBJ1-2; D possibly corresponds to TRBD1 (5 bases). Germline V gene data show CDR1 as SQVTM and CDR2 as ANQGSEA. CDR3 length: 12 residues. Trimming removed 7 bases at V and 8 bases at J, with 17 bases between.

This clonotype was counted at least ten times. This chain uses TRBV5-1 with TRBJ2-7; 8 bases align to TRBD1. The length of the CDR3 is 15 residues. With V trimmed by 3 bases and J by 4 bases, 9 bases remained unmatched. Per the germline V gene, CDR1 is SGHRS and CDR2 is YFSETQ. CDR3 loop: CASSSSGTGVYEQYF. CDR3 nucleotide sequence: TGCGCCAGCAGCTCGTCCGGGACAGGAGTTTACGAGCAGTACTTC.

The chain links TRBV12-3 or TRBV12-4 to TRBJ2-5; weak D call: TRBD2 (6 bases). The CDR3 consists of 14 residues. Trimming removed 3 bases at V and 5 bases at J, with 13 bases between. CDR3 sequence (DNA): TGTGCCAGCAGTTTGTCGGGGGTCGAGGAGACCCAGTACTTC. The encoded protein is CASSLSGVEETQYF.

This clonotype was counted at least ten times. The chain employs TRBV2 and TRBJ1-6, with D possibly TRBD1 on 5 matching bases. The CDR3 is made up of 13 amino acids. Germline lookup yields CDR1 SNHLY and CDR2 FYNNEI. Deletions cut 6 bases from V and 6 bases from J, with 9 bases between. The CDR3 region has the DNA TGTGCCAGCAGGGCTGGGGGTAATTCACCCCTCCACTTT. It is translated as CASRAGGNSPLHF.

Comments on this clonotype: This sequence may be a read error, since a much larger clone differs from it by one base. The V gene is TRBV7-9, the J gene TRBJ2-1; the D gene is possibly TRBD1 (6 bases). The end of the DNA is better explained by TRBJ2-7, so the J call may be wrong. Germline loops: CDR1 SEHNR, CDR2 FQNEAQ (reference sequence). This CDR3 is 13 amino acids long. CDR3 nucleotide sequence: TGTGCCACCGAGGGACACCTCAACAATGAGCAGTACTTC. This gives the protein CATEGHLNNEQYF.